This TCR beta chain was profiled in a study of blood T cell repertoires in COVID-19. About this clone itself: Different DNA sequences within this sample yield the same CDR3.

Authors' processing steps: How many nucleated cells were present was estimated from reference gene primer amplification. Assay: immunoSEQ multiplex PCR; the TCRdb copy retains only in-frame clones and omits some. V and J calls and clone size are as listed in that table; D and trimming were resolved from the DNA. Of around 370,000 clones listed, 90% are singletons. CDR3 size: 14 residues. Germline CDR1 LNHDA, CDR2 SQIVND (reference sequence). The ends lost 5 bases at V and 2 bases at J; junction bases unmatched: 5. The chain couples TRBV19 to TRBJ1-1; 7 bases fit TRBD1. The source is a young man with active or convalescent COVID-19. Sequences were obtained from peripheral blood. The CDR3, as DNA: TGTGCCAGTAGTGCAGACAGGGTAAACACTGAAGCTTTCTTT. Its translation is CASSADRVNTEAFF.